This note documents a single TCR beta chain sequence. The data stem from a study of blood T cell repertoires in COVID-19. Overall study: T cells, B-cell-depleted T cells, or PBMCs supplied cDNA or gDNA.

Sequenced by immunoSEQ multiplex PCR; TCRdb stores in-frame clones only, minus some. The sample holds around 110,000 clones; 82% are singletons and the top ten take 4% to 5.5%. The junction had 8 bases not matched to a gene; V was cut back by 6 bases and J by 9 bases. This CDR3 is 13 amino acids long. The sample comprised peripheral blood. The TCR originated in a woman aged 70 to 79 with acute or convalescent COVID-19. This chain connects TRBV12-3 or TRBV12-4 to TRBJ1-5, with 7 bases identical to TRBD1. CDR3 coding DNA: TGTGCCAGCAGCCCGGGACAGCCCCGGCCCCAGCATTTT. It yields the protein CASSPGQPRPQHF.